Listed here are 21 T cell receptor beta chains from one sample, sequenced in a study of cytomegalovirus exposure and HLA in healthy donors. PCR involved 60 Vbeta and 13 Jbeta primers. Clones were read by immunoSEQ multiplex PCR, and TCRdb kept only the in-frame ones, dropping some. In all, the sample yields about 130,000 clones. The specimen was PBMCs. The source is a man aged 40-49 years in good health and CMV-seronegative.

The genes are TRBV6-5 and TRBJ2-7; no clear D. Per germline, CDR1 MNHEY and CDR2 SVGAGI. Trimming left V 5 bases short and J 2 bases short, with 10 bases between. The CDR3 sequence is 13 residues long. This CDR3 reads CASSPGSPYEQYF. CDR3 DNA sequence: TGTGCCAGCAGTCCGGGTAGTCCCTACGAGCAGTACTTC.

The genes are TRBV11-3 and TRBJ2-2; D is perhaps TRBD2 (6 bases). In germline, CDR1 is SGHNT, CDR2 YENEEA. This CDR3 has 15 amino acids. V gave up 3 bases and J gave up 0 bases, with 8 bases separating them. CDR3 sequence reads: CASSFGGTNTGELFF. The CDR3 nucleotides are TGTGCCAGCAGCTTCGGCGGGACGAACACCGGGGAGCTGTTTTTT.

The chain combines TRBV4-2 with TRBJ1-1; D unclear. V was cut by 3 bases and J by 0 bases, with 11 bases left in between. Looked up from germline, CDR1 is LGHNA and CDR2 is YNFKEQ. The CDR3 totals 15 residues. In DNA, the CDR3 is TGTGCCAGCAGCCATACTAAGACGTTGAACACTGAAGCTTTCTTT. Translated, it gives CASSHTKTLNTEAFF.

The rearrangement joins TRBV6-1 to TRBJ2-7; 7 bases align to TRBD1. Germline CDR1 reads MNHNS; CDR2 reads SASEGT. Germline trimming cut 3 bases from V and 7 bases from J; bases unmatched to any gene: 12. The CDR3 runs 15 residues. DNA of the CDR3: TGTGCCAGCAGTGACCTCTTCACAGGGGTTGGGGAGCAGTACTTC. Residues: CASSDLFTGVGEQYF.

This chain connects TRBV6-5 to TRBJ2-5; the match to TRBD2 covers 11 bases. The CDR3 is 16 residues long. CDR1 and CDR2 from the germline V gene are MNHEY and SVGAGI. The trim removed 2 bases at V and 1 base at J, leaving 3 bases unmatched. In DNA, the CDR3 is TGTGCCAGCAGTTACATGGGACTAGCGGCCCAAGAGACCCAGTACTTC. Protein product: CASSYMGLAAQETQYF.

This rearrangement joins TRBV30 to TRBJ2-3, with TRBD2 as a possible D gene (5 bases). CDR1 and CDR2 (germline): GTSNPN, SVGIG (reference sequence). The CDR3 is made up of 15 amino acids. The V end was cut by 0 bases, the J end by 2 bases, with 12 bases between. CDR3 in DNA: TGTGCCTGGAGTGTTCCTCGGGGATACACAGATACGCAGTATTTT. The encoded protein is CAWSVPRGYTDTQYF.

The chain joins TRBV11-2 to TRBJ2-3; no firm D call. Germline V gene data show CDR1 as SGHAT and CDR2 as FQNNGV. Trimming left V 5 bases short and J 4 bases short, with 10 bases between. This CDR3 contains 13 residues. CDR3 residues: CASSPRSPDTQYF. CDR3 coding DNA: TGTGCCAGCAGCCCCCGGTCCCCAGATACGCAGTATTTT. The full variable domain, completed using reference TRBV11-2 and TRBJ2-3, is EAGVAQSPRYKIIEKRQSVAFWCNPISGHATLYWYQQILGQGPKLLIQFQNNGVVDDSQLPKDRFSAERLKGVDSTLKIQPAKLEDSAVYLCASSPRSPDTQYFGPGTRLTVL.

CDR3 loop: CASSRGGGGSYNEQFF. CDR3 bases: TGTGCCAGCAGCCGCGGGGGGGGTGGGTCCTACAATGAGCAGTTCTTC. This chain connects TRBV28 to TRBJ2-1, with 9 bases lining up with TRBD2. Looked up from germline, CDR1 is MDHEN and CDR2 is SYDVKM. The CDR3 covers 16 residues. V lost 6 bases and J lost 1; bases outside the gene matches: 7.

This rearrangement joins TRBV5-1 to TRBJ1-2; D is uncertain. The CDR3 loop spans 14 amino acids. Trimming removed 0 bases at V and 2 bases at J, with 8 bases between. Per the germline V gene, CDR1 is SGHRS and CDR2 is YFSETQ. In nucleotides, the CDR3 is TGCGCCAGCAGCTTGGGACACCCGAACTATGGCTACACCTTC. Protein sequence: CASSLGHPNYGYTF.

The CDR3 here is CAASSPGTVRYEQYF. CDR3 DNA: TGTGCCGCATCTTCCCCCGGGACAGTCCGCTACGAGCAGTACTTC. The rearrangement joins TRBV6-5 to TRBJ2-7; 7 positions match TRBD1. Germline V CDR1 and CDR2: MNHEY, SVGAGI. Trimming cost V 11 bases and J 3 bases; bases outside gene matches: 16. The length of the CDR3 is 15 residues.

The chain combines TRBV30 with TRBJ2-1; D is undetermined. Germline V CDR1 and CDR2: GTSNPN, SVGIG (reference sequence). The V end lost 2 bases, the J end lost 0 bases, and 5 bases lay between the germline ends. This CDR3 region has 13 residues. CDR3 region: CAWSPSSYNEQFF. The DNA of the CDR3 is TGTGCCTGGAGTCCGAGCTCCTACAATGAGCAGTTCTTC. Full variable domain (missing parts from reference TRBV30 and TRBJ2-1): SQTIHQWPATLVQPVGSPLSLECTVEGTSNPNLYWYRQAAGRGLQLLFYSVGIGQISSEVPQNLSASRPQDRQFILSSKKLLLSDSGFYLCAWSPSSYNEQFFGPGTRLTVL.

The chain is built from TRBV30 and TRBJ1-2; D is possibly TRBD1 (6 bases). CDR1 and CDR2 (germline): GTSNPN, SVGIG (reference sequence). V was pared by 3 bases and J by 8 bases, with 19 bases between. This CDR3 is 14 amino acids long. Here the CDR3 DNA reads TGTGCCTGGAGCTGCGGACAACGGGGGGGCGGCTACACCTTC. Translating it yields CAWSCGQRGGGYTF.

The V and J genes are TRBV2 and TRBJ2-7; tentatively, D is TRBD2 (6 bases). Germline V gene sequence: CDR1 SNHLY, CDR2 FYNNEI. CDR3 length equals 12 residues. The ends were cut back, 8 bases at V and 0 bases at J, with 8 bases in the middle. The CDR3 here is CASSGGSYEQYF. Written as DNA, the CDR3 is TGTGCCAGCTCCGGGGGCTCCTACGAGCAGTACTTC.

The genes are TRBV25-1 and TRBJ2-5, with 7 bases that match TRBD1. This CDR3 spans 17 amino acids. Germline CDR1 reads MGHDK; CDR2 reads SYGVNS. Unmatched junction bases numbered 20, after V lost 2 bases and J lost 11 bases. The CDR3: CASSEAKGQTFLRGQYF. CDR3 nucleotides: TGTGCCAGCAGTGAAGCCAAGGGACAGACCTTCCTACGAGGGCAGTACTTC.

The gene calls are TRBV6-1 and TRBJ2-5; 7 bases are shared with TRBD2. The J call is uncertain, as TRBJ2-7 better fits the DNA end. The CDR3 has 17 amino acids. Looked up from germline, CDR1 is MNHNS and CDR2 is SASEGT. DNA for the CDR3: TGTGCCAGCAGTGAAGCGCGGTATCCCGGGAGGTCCTACGAGCAGTACTTC. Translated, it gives CASSEARYPGRSYEQYF.

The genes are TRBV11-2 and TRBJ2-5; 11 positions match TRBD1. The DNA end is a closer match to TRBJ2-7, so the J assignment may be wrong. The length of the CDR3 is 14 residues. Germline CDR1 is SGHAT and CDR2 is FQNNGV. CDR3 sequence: CASSVGQGANEQYF. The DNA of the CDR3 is TGTGCCAGCAGCGTCGGACAGGGGGCGAACGAGCAGTACTTC.

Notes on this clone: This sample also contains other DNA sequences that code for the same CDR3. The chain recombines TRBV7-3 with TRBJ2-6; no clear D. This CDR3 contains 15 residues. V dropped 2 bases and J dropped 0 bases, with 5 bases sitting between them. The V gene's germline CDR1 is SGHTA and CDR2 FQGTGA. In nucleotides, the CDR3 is TGTGCCAGCAGCTTAGGCCTCTCTGGGGCCAACGTCCTGACTTTC. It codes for CASSLGLSGANVLTF.

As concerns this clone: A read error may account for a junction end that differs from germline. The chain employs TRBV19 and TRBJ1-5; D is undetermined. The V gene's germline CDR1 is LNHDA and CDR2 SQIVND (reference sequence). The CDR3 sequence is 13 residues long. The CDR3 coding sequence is TGTGCCAGTTCTGAATTTAGCAATCAACCCCAGCATTTT. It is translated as CASSEFSNQPQHF.

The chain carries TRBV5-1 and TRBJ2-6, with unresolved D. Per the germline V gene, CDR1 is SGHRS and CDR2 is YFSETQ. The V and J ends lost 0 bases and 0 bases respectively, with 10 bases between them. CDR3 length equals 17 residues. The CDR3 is CASSLDHGPSGANVLTF. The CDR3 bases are TGCGCCAGCAGCTTGGATCACGGTCCCTCTGGGGCCAACGTCCTGACTTTC.

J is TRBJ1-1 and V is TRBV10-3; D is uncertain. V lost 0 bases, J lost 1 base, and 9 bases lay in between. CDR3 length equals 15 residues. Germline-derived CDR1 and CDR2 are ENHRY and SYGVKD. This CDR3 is CAISESKGANTEAFF. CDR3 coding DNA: TGTGCCATCAGTGAGTCAAAGGGAGCGAACACTGAAGCTTTCTTT.

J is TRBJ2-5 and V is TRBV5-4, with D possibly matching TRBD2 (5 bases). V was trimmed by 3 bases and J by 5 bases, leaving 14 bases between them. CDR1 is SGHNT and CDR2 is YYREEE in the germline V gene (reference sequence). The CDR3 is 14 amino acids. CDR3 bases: TGTGCCAGCAGCTCCGGAGGCCCTCGGGAGACCCAGTACTTC. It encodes CASSSGGPRETQYF.